These T cell receptor beta chains were read from a single sample in a study of blood T cell repertoires in COVID-19. TCRdb's table, derived via immunoSEQ multiplex PCR, lists solely in-frame clones and lacks some. The sample has over 75,000 clones, roughly 80% seen once. Sequenced material: peripheral blood. These receptors came from a woman between 70 and 85 years old with acute or convalescent COVID-19. CDR3s include the opening cysteine and the closing phenylalanine or tryptophan. The order of the fields is V gene, clone size, D gene, J gene, CDR3 DNA, CDR3 protein. D genes are given only for firm matches. Size values are once, few and many counts, or a class for expanded clones, and some rows have none.

TRBV5-1	few	NA	TRBJ1-1	TGCGCCAGCAGCTCCGGACACAACATGAACACTGAAGCTTTCTTT	CASSSGHNMNTEAFF
TRBV20-1	NA	NA	TRBJ1-6	TGCAGTGCTAGTGTAAACAGAGGGAATTCACCCCTCCACTTT	CSASVNRGNSPLHF
TRBV28	NA	NA	TRBJ2-2	TGTGCCAGCAGTTTAACGATGGGGCAGGGCGGGGAGCTGTTTTTT	CASSLTMGQGGELFF
TRBV28	NA	TRBD1	TRBJ1-2	TGTGCCAGCAGAAACAGAGACAGGGGCCAGAGAGGCTACACCTTC	CASRNRDRGQRGYTF
TRBV5-1	NA	TRBD1	TRBJ1-1	TGCGCCAGCAGTAAGGTCGGACAGGGGGGAACTGAAGCTTTCTTT	CASSKVGQGGTEAFF
TRBV28	once	NA	TRBJ1-5	TGTGCCAGCAGTTTATTTCAGGGTATGGGCAATCAGCCCCAGCATTTT	CASSLFQGMGNQPQHF
TRBV12-3/TRBV12-4	NA	NA	TRBJ1-1	TGTGCCAGCACTTTGCGGTGGAACACTGAAGCTTTCTTT	CASTLRWNTEAFF
TRBV6-6	NA	TRBD1	TRBJ1-2	TGTGCCAGCAGCCTTGGGACAGGGGCTGATGGCTACACCTTC	CASSLGTGADGYTF
TRBV4-2	NA	TRBD2	TRBJ2-2	TGTGCCAGCAGCCAAGAGGCTAGCGGGAGATTCACCGGGGAGCTGTTTTTT	CASSQEASGRFTGELFF
TRBV11-2	NA	TRBD2	TRBJ2-5	TGTGCCAGCAGCTGGCGGGAGGGAAGAGAGACCCAGTACTTC	CASSWREGRETQYF
TRBV6-2/TRBV6-3	NA	NA	TRBJ1-5	TGTGCCAGCAGTTTGACAGGCCACAATCAGCCCCAGCATTTT	CASSLTGHNQPQHF
TRBV7-8	NA	TRBD2	TRBJ2-4	TGTGCCAGCAGCCCTGGGACTAGCGGGTCCAAAAACATTCAGTACTTC	CASSPGTSGSKNIQYF
TRBV5-1	NA	TRBD2	TRBJ2-7	TGCGCCAGCAGCTTGGGGGAACTAGCGGCATCCTACGAGCAGTACTTC	CASSLGELAASYEQYF
TRBV28	NA	TRBD1	TRBJ2-4	TGTGCCAGCGGGACAGGGTTGAACATTCAGTACTTC	CASGTGLNIQYF
TRBV28	NA	NA	TRBJ2-7	TGTGCCAGCAGAATGACTAGTTCCTACGAGCAGTACTTC	CASRMTSSYEQYF
TRBV11-3	NA	NA	TRBJ2-5	TGTGCCAGCAGCCCAGGGGGGACACAAGAGACCCAGTACTTC	CASSPGGTQETQYF
TRBV18	NA	NA	TRBJ2-3	TGTGCCAGCTCACCGGACTTTCTTATGGATACGCAGTATTTT	CASSPDFLMDTQYF
TRBV3-1/TRBV3-2	NA	NA	TRBJ1-3	TGTGCCAGCAGCCAGGGGGCCAGCTCTGGAAACACCATATATTTT	CASSQGASSGNTIYF
TRBV27	NA	TRBD1	TRBJ1-6	TGTGCCAGCACGACAGGGGGCGATAATTCACCCCTCCACTTT	CASTTGGDNSPLHF
TRBV7-2	NA	TRBD1	TRBJ1-3	TGTGCCAGCAGCTTCGTTACTCGGACAGGCTCTGGAAGCACCATATATTTT	CASSFVTRTGSGSTIYF
TRBV18	NA	NA	TRBJ2-7	TGTGCCAGCTCACCCCTGGGGCCCTACGAGCAGTACTTC	CASSPLGPYEQYF
TRBV6-5	NA	NA	TRBJ1-6	TGTGCCAGCAGCCGATCGAGGGACGGGAGGTCACCCCTCCACTTT	CASSRSRDGRSPLHF
TRBV28	NA	TRBD1	TRBJ2-5	TGTGCCAGCAGTTCAGAGGGACAGGGGTTAAGAGAGACCCAGTACTTC	CASSSEGQGLRETQYF
TRBV3-1/TRBV3-2	NA	NA	TRBJ2-3	TGTGCCAGCAGCCAAGACAGGGCAGATACGCAGTATTTT	CASSQDRADTQYF
TRBV6-5	NA	TRBD2	TRBJ2-3	TGTGCCAGCAGTTTTTTGGCGGGAGGGGTGCCAGATACGCAGTATTTT	CASSFLAGGVPDTQYF
TRBV27	NA	TRBD2	TRBJ2-1	TGTGCCAGCAGTTTAGGGAGGGCTAGCGGGGACAATGAGCAGTTCTTC	CASSLGRASGDNEQFF
TRBV18	once	TRBD2	TRBJ2-1	TGTGCCAGCTCACCAGAGGCGGGGGGCTCCTACAATGAGCAGTTCTTC	CASSPEAGGSYNEQFF
TRBV18	once	NA	TRBJ2-5	TGTGCCAGCTCATCCGTGGCGGGGACAGAGACCCAGTACTTC	CASSSVAGTETQYF
TRBV29-1	NA	TRBD1	TRBJ2-2	TGCAGCGTGAGACAGGGGAACGGGGAGCTGTTTTTT	CSVRQGNGELFF
TRBV11-2	NA	NA	TRBJ2-7	TGTGCCAGCAGCCCTAGGCCCTACGAGCAGTACTTC	CASSPRPYEQYF
TRBV13	once	NA	TRBJ2-7	TGTGCCAGCAGCTTCCGGGAGTTTAGCTCCTACGAGCAGTACTTC	CASSFREFSSYEQYF
TRBV7-9	NA	TRBD2	TRBJ2-7	TGTGCCAGCAGCAGTAGCGGGAGAAGTTACGAGCAGTACTTC	CASSSSGRSYEQYF
TRBV5-1	once	NA	TRBJ2-1	TGCGCCAGCAGCCCGTGGGGACAAGAATACAATGAGCAGTTCTTC	CASSPWGQEYNEQFF
TRBV27	NA	TRBD2	TRBJ2-1	TGTGCCAGCAGTCCCCAGGGACATGCGGTAGCGGGATTCACGAAGAATGAGCAGTTCTTC	CASSPQGHAVAGFTKNEQFF
TRBV6-2/TRBV6-3	NA	NA	TRBJ1-4	TGTGCCAGCAGCCAAACAGGGATTTATGGTGAAAAACTGTTTTTT	CASSQTGIYGEKLFF
TRBV19	NA	TRBD1	TRBJ2-3	TGTGCCAGTAGTATCGTAGGGGGCTCCAGCACAGATACGCAGTATTTT	CASSIVGGSSTDTQYF
TRBV5-6	NA	NA	TRBJ1-4	TGTGCCAGCAGCCCCGGTTATCGGGGTACTAATGAAAAACTGTTTTTT	CASSPGYRGTNEKLFF
TRBV19	once	NA	TRBJ1-1	TGTGCCAGTAGTATAGGGGGGGTCGTTACTGAAGCTTTCTTT	CASSIGGVVTEAFF
TRBV27	NA	NA	TRBJ2-2	TGTGCCAGCAGTTTGGGGGGGCGGGTAACCGGGGAGCTGTTTTTT	CASSLGGRVTGELFF
TRBV28	NA	NA	TRBJ1-1	TGTGCCAGCAGAATAGCCACGGCCGTGAACACTGAAGCTTTCTTT	CASRIATAVNTEAFF
TRBV5-6	NA	TRBD1	TRBJ2-6	TGTGCCAGCAGCTTGGGACAGGGCGGGGCCAACGTCCTGACTTTC	CASSLGQGGANVLTF
TRBV7-9	once	TRBD1	TRBJ2-3	TGTGCCAGCAGAGCCGGACAGGGGGCGGATACGCAGTATTTT	CASRAGQGADTQYF
TRBV28	few	NA	TRBJ2-5	TGTGCCAGCAGTTTCGGACCGGGGGAGGTAGAGACCCAGTACTTC	CASSFGPGEVETQYF
TRBV10-3	NA	NA	TRBJ1-4	TGTGCCACCCGACAGGCCCTTGCAACTAATGAAAAACTGTTTTTT	CATRQALATNEKLFF
TRBV7-2	NA	TRBD2	TRBJ2-2	TGTGCCAGCAGCTTGAAGGGACTAGCGGCAACCGGGGAGCTGTTTTTT	CASSLKGLAATGELFF
TRBV6-6	NA	TRBD2	TRBJ2-2	TGTGCCAGCAGTCACCCCGGGACTAGCGCGGGGCGCACCGGGGAGCTGTTTTTT	CASSHPGTSAGRTGELFF
TRBV28	NA	NA	TRBJ1-4	TGTGCCAGCAGTTCGGGACACTTCGGGGAAAAACTGTTTTTT	CASSSGHFGEKLFF